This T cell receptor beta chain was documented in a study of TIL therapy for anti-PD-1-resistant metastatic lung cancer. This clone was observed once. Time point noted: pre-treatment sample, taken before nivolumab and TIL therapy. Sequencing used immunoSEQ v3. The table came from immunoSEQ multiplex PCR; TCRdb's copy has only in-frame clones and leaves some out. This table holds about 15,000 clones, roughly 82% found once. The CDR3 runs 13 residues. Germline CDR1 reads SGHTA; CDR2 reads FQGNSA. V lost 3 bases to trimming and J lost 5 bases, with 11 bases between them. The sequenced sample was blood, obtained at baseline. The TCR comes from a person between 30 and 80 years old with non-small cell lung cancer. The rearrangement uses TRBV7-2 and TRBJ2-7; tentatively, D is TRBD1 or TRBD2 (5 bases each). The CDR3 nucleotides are TGTGCCAGCAGCTTGGGACGGAACAACGAGCAGTACTTC. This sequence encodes CASSLGRNNEQYF. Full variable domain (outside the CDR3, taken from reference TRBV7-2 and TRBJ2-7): GAGVSQSPSNKVTEKGKDVELRCDPISGHTALYWYRQSLGQGLEFLIYFQGNSAPDKSGLPSDRFSAERTGGSVSTLTIQRTQQEDSAVYLCASSLGRNNEQYFGPGTRLTVT.